One sample yielded the 6 T cell receptor beta chains listed below, sequenced in a study of cytomegalovirus exposure and HLA in healthy donors. Primers included in the PCR were 60 Vbeta and 13 Jbeta primers. Generated by immunoSEQ multiplex PCR, the TCRdb table keeps only in-frame clones and is missing some. The sample records about 210,000 clones, about 83% being singletons. Sequenced sample: PBMCs. The receptors shown here come from a woman aged 45-65 years in good health and CMV-seropositive.

V and J are TRBV2 and TRBJ1-2, with TRBD1 matching 7 bases. The CDR3 runs to 13 residues. Germline V CDR1 and CDR2: SNHLY, FYNNEI. V lost 11 bases, J lost 7 bases, and 13 bases stayed unmatched. The CDR3 DNA reads as TGTGCCGCAGGGGGTATTGGCAAGGGTGGCTACACCTTC. Amino acid sequence: CAAGGIGKGGYTF.

This chain joins TRBV19 and TRBJ1-4; the D gene is possibly TRBD1 (6 bases). The CDR3 consists of 14 residues. Germline V gene sequence: CDR1 LNHDA, CDR2 SQIVND (reference sequence). V was pared by 2 bases and J by 4 bases, with 8 bases between. The CDR3 loop reads CASSISQGNEKLFF. The CDR3 DNA reads TGTGCCAGTAGTATATCACAGGGTAATGAAAAACTGTTTTTT.

This sequence joins TRBV9 and TRBJ1-1, with 8 bases that match TRBD1. J gave up 4 bases and V 1 base, and 3 bases lay outside the gene matches. This CDR3 region has 14 residues. The germline V gene has CDR1 SGDLS and CDR2 YYNGEE. The CDR3 DNA is TGTGCCAGCAGCGTACGCACAGGGGGCACTGAAGCTTTCTTT. Translated: CASSVRTGGTEAFF.

The genes are TRBV7-8 and TRBJ2-1; 7 bases are shared with TRBD2. CDR1 and CDR2 from the germline V gene are SGHVS and FQNEAQ. Trimming at V came to 3 bases and at J to 8 bases, leaving 10 bases not matched to a gene. This CDR3 has 15 residues. The CDR3 DNA is TGTGCCAGCAGCTTTTCGCGGGGGTTGGTGGATGAGCAGTTCTTC. Its protein is CASSFSRGLVDEQFF.

Only one count was recorded for this clone. The chain employs TRBV29-1 and TRBJ2-1; 7 nucleotides match TRBD1. Per germline, CDR1 SQVTM and CDR2 ANQGSEA. This CDR3 region has 14 residues. V was pared by 6 bases and J by 4 bases, with 9 bases of the junction left unmatched. CDR3 sequence: CSVPGQAPYNEQFF. The CDR3 region has the DNA TGCAGCGTCCCAGGACAGGCGCCGTACAATGAGCAGTTCTTC.

The V gene is TRBV5-4, the J gene TRBJ1-6; 8 bases are shared with TRBD1. V lost 3 bases, J lost 1 base, and 3 bases stayed unmatched. CDR3 size: 16 residues. Germline-derived CDR1 and CDR2 are SGHNT and YYREEE (reference sequence). Here the CDR3 reads CASSSDRGSYNSPLHF. CDR3 nucleotides: TGTGCCAGCAGCTCTGACAGGGGTTCCTATAATTCACCCCTCCACTTT.